This T cell receptor (beta chain) was found in a study of radiotherapy plus CTLA-4 blockade in lung cancer (dated 2018 in TCRdb). For the study in its entirety: Among enrolled patients, approximately 18% had an objective response and roughly 33% reached disease control. What the research found in general, with its limitations: Early dynamic changes in blood T cell clones, together with increased serum interferon-beta after radiation, were reported as the strongest predictors of response. After treatment with radiotherapy and ipilimumab, TCR clones that originated in tumors expanded in peripheral blood.

Focal radiation therapy combined with CTLA-4 blockade (ipilimumab) was tested in patients with chemo-refractory metastatic non-small-cell lung cancer. The germline V gene gives CDR1 as KGHSH and CDR2 as LQKENI. The CDR3 measures 14 amino acids from cysteine to phenylalanine. The entry retains the CDR3 DNA only, 42 bases that are in frame from base 1. Ends trimmed: V by 4 bases, J by 2 bases; bases unmatched to a gene: 4. Library generation was performed with the immunoSEQ multiplex PCR assay. This immuneACCESS table, as held by TCRdb, lists in-frame sequences with V and J called but not all clones. Of the missing ones, under half trace to an unresolved V gene in checked studies; the others have no known cause. This sample gives tens of thousands of clones in total; around 66% of them show up just once. Approximately 3.5% of the sample is taken by the ten largest. On this clone: The target of this receptor is not known. Per-nucleotide qualities are absent, and no much larger clonotype sits a single base away.

Recombination connected TRBV18 to TRBJ2-7; the central 8 bases match TRBD2. The source of this sequence is a human donor with non-small cell lung cancer who had stable disease on radiotherapy plus ipilimumab. The source was peripheral blood, collected from a patient treated with radiotherapy plus ipilimumab. The CDR3 reads CASSHGTRPYEQYF. The bases read TGTGCCAGCTCACACGGGACTAGACCCTACGAGCAGTACTTC.